Each of the 32 T cell receptor beta chains below was sequenced from the same sample in a study of blood T cell repertoires in COVID-19. TCRdb keeps only in-frame clones here, not all; method: immunoSEQ multiplex PCR. The sample lists tens of thousands of clones; 85% were seen once. What was sequenced was peripheral blood. The receptors were sampled from a human donor in a cohort sampled during active COVID-19.

This clone occurred once. This sequence joins TRBV4-3 and TRBJ2-2; D might be TRBD2 (5 bases). The germline V gene has CDR1 LGHNA and CDR2 YSLEER. This CDR3 is 14 amino acids long. V lost 4 bases and J 13 bases, leaving 19 bases between the germline ends. The CDR3 sequence is CASSLPGVPSGLFF. The DNA of the CDR3 is TGCGCCAGCAGCCTCCCCGGGGTCCCGAGCGGGCTGTTTTTT.

The chain couples TRBV28 to TRBJ2-7; D possibly corresponds to TRBD2 (6 bases). CDR1 is MDHEN and CDR2 is SYDVKM in the germline V gene. V was trimmed by 8 bases and J by 0 bases, leaving 14 bases between them. The length of the CDR3 is 14 residues. The CDR3, as DNA: TGTGCCAGCGTGGGGGACTTGAGCTCCTACGAGCAGTACTTC. This encodes CASVGDLSSYEQYF. The whole variable domain, remainder taken from reference TRBV28 and TRBJ2-7, is DVKVTQSSRYLVKRTGEKVFLECVQDMDHENMFWYRQDPGLGLRLIYFSYDVKMKEKGDIPEGYSVSREKKERFSLILESASTNQTSMYLCASVGDLSSYEQYFGPGTRLTVT.

The rearrangement uses TRBV6-5 and TRBJ2-3; D unresolved. The ends were cut back, 7 bases at V and 4 bases at J, with 6 bases in the middle. This CDR3 has 11 residues. The germline gives CDR1 MNHEY, CDR2 SVGAGI. CDR3 nucleotide sequence: TGTGCCAGCATTGGCCCAGATACGCAGTATTTT. Amino acid sequence: CASIGPDTQYF.

The chain couples TRBV7-2 to TRBJ2-2; tentative D call: TRBD1 (6 bases). This CDR3 is built from 14 residues. Per the germline V gene, CDR1 is SGHTA and CDR2 is FQGNSA. V was cut by 5 bases and J by 2 bases, with 9 bases left in between. CDR3 DNA sequence: TGTGCCAGCAGCCCGGGGACAAACACCGGGGAGCTGTTTTTT. Encoded protein: CASSPGTNTGELFF. Full variable domain (remainder filled in from reference TRBV7-2 and TRBJ2-2): GAGVSQSPSNKVTEKGKDVELRCDPISGHTALYWYRQSLGQGLEFLIYFQGNSAPDKSGLPSDRFSAERTGGSVSTLTIQRTQQEDSAVYLCASSPGTNTGELFFGEGSRLTVL.

The chain employs TRBV12-5 and TRBJ2-3; D is unresolved. The V gene's germline CDR1 is LGHNT and CDR2 FRNRAP. The CDR3 covers 14 residues. V lost 6 bases to trimming and J lost 2 bases, with 12 bases between them. The CDR3 bases are TGTGCTAGTGGGGGCAACAGATACACAGATACGCAGTATTTT. This gives the protein CASGGNRYTDTQYF.

This clone appeared once. This chain joins TRBV5-4 and TRBJ2-1, with 9 nucleotides matching TRBD1. The CDR3 consists of 16 residues. Trimming at V came to 5 bases and at J to 7 bases, leaving 13 bases not matched to a gene. CDR1 is SGHNT and CDR2 is YYREEE in the germline V gene (reference sequence). Here the CDR3 reads CASSRPGTGLGNEQFF. In DNA, the CDR3 is TGTGCCAGCAGTCGTCCCGGGACAGGGTTAGGGAATGAGCAGTTCTTC.

Only one count was recorded for this clone. V usage is TRBV6-2 or TRBV6-3 and J usage is TRBJ2-5; 8 bases are shared with TRBD1. The CDR3 contains 14 residues. J was trimmed by 9 bases and V by 0 bases; bases with no gene match: 6. Germline CDR1 and CDR2: MNHEY and SVGEGT. The CDR3 protein is CASSYSQGAQAQYF. Here the CDR3 DNA reads TGTGCCAGCAGTTACTCGCAGGGGGCCCAGGCCCAGTACTTC.

The chain employs TRBV6-5 and TRBJ1-4; TRBD1 is a possible D gene (5 bases). The ends were cut back, 11 bases at V and 7 bases at J, with 14 bases in the middle. Germline-derived CDR1 and CDR2 are MNHEY and SVGAGI. CDR3 length: 12 amino acids. The CDR3 is CAPPCRGEKLFF. The CDR3 DNA sequence: TGTGCCCCCCCCTGTAGGGGTGAAAAACTGTTTTTT.

V and J are TRBV5-1 and TRBJ2-3; D might be TRBD2 (6 bases). Germline V CDR1 and CDR2: SGHRS, YFSETQ. V lost 7 bases, J lost 5 bases, and 17 bases lay in between. The CDR3 consists of 14 residues. DNA for the CDR3: TGCGCCAGCGGGGCGGGAACTTCGAAAGATACGCAGTATTTT. This gives the protein CASGAGTSKDTQYF.

The rearrangement links TRBV28 to TRBJ2-1, with D unclear. Trimming cost V 2 bases and J 2 bases, with 10 bases left between them. Germline loops: CDR1 MDHEN, CDR2 SYDVKM. This CDR3 has 15 residues. CDR3 amino acids: CASSLRGTTYNEQFF. The CDR3 region has the DNA TGTGCCAGCAGTTTACGCGGAACTACCTACAATGAGCAGTTCTTC.

The chain has TRBV7-2 and TRBJ1-2; maybe TRBD1 (5 bases). Germline CDR1 SGHTA, CDR2 FQGNSA. This CDR3 contains 16 residues. Trimming took 5 bases from V and 5 from J, leaving 21 bases between them. CDR3 bases: TGTGCCAGCAGCCAAAGCCTAGGAGGGGTTGGTTATGGCTACACCTTC. This translates into CASSQSLGGVGYGYTF.

This rearrangement joins TRBV2 to TRBJ2-3, with 8 bases identical to TRBD2. Trimming at V came to 5 bases and at J to 3 bases, leaving 10 bases not matched to a gene. The CDR3 contains 16 residues. Germline CDR1 reads SNHLY; CDR2 reads FYNNEI. The CDR3 spells CASSSTSGHATDTQYF. CDR3 nucleotide sequence: TGTGCCAGCAGTTCTACTAGCGGACACGCAACAGATACGCAGTATTTT. The full variable domain, completed using reference TRBV2 and TRBJ2-3, is EPEVTQTPSHQVTQMGQEVILRCVPISNHLYFYWYRQILGQKVEFLVSFYNNEISEKSEIFDDQFSVERPDGSNFTLKIRSTKLEDSAMYFCASSSTSGHATDTQYFGPGTRLTVL.

V usage is TRBV7-2 and J usage is TRBJ1-2; TRBD1 aligns across 8 bases. V was pared by 4 bases and J by 4 bases, with 14 bases of the junction left unmatched. CDR1 SGHTA and CDR2 FQGNSA come from the germline V gene. This CDR3 is 17 amino acids long. The DNA for the CDR3 is TGTGCCAGCAGCTCGGATTCGGGACAGGTAGAAGTCTATGGCTACACCTTC. Translating gives CASSSDSGQVEVYGYTF.

The chain has TRBV27 and TRBJ2-3; TRBD2 aligns across 7 bases. This CDR3 has 17 residues. The V gene end was trimmed by 4 bases and the J gene end by 3 bases; junction bases not matched to a gene: 13. Germline loops: CDR1 MNHEY, CDR2 SMNVEV (reference sequence). CDR3 nucleotides: TGTGCCAGCAGTTCCCAGCTAGCGGTCCTGAGTACAGATACGCAGTATTTT. This encodes CASSSQLAVLSTDTQYF.

V is TRBV30 and J is TRBJ1-5; the D gene is possibly TRBD1 (6 bases). The germline gives CDR1 GTSNPN, CDR2 SVGIG (reference sequence). This CDR3 is built from 13 residues. V dropped 2 bases and J dropped 7 bases, with 12 bases sitting between them. The CDR3 sequence: CAWSMTGSQPQHF. The CDR3 DNA reads TGTGCCTGGAGTATGACAGGTTCGCAGCCCCAGCATTTT.

The rearrangement links TRBV18 to TRBJ1-1; D unclear. Germline V lookup: CDR1 KGHSH, CDR2 LQKENI. This CDR3 comprises 13 residues. V was cut by 3 bases and J by 7 bases, with 12 bases left in between. The CDR3 loop is CASSPKTDFEAFF. CDR3 coding DNA: TGTGCCAGCTCACCGAAAACAGATTTTGAAGCTTTCTTT.

V is TRBV6-1 and J is TRBJ2-5; weak D call: TRBD2 (6 bases). The CDR3 loop spans 15 amino acids. V lost 5 bases and J lost 0, with 13 bases in between. Germline lookup yields CDR1 MNHNS and CDR2 SASEGT. CDR3 amino acids: CASSLGGGNQETQYF. The DNA of the CDR3 is TGTGCCAGCAGTCTCGGAGGCGGGAACCAAGAGACCCAGTACTTC.

This clone was recorded only once. V gene TRBV11-3 combines with J gene TRBJ2-5; a weak D match, TRBD2 (6 bases). The germline gives CDR1 SGHNT, CDR2 YENEEA. With 5 bases removed from V and 2 bases from J, the gap between germline ends came to 9 bases. The CDR3 sequence is 13 residues long. CDR3 in DNA: TGTGCCAGCAGCGGGGGGAATCAAGAGACCCAGTACTTC. It translates to CASSGGNQETQYF.

The V gene is TRBV10-3, the J gene TRBJ2-7; TRBD2 matches at 10 bases. The V gene end was trimmed by 10 bases and the J gene end by 0 bases; junction bases not matched to a gene: 6. The CDR3 runs to 14 residues. Per germline, CDR1 ENHRY and CDR2 SYGVKD. CDR3 amino acids: CATSGSDSSYEQYF. CDR3 sequence (DNA): TGTGCCACTAGCGGGAGCGATAGCTCCTACGAGCAGTACTTC.

This chain links TRBV5-1 with TRBJ2-4; possible D gene TRBD1, 7 bases. Germline-derived CDR1 and CDR2 are SGHRS and YFSETQ. V shed 7 bases and J shed 1 base, with 15 bases lying between them. This CDR3 spans 15 amino acids. CDR3 nucleotides: TGCGCCAGCCACGACGCAGGGGGGGCCAAAAACATTCAGTACTTC. Protein: CASHDAGGAKNIQYF.

The chain joins TRBV28 to TRBJ1-2, with 8 bases aligning to TRBD1. V trimming: 5 bases; J trimming: 5 bases; junction bases outside the gene matches: 7. There are 14 residues in the CDR3. Germline loops: CDR1 MDHEN, CDR2 SYDVKM. The CDR3 sequence: CASSGRTGHYGYTF. The CDR3 DNA is TGTGCCAGCAGTGGCCGGACAGGGCATTATGGCTACACCTTC.

V usage is TRBV29-1 and J usage is TRBJ1-4; D is perhaps TRBD1 (5 bases). CDR1 is SQVTM, CDR2 ANQGSEA, per germline. V lost 4 bases and J lost 4, with 19 bases in between. This CDR3 region has 16 residues. The CDR3 region is CSVVASNQGFNEKLFF. The CDR3 DNA reads TGCAGCGTTGTAGCAAGTAACCAGGGATTTAATGAAAAACTGTTTTTT.

The chain couples TRBV4-1 to TRBJ2-3; TRBD1 agrees at 10 bases. J gave up 4 bases and V 2 bases, and 9 bases lay outside the gene matches. Per the germline V gene, CDR1 is MGHRA and CDR2 is YSYEKL. There are 17 residues in the CDR3. In DNA, the CDR3 is TGCGCCAGCAGCCAACAAACCGGGACAGGGGTAGCAGATACGCAGTATTTT. It specifies CASSQQTGTGVADTQYF.

This chain connects TRBV28 to TRBJ2-5, with D possibly matching TRBD2 (5 bases). This CDR3 comprises 14 residues. CDR1 is MDHEN, CDR2 SYDVKM, per germline. V gave up 4 bases and J gave up 4 bases, with 13 bases separating them. Here the CDR3 reads CASSSPLRGETQYF. The CDR3 DNA reads as TGTGCCAGCAGTTCCCCCCTCCGGGGAGAGACCCAGTACTTC.

The rearrangement links TRBV30 to TRBJ2-7, with 9 bases that match TRBD1. V shed 2 bases and J 4 bases; nucleotides not matched to a gene: 3. The CDR3 is 13 amino acids. Germline V gene data show CDR1 as GTSNPN and CDR2 as SVGIG (reference sequence). CDR3 in DNA: TGTGCCTGGAGTCCGGGACAGGGTTACGAGCAGTACTTC. Protein product: CAWSPGQGYEQYF.

This rearrangement joins TRBV6-5 to TRBJ1-1, with 7 nucleotides matching TRBD1. Germline V lookup: CDR1 MNHEY, CDR2 SVGAGI. Trimming cost V 10 bases and J 1 base; bases outside gene matches: 6. The CDR3 length is 13 residues. CDR3 protein: CANSGGTNTEAFF. The CDR3 DNA is TGTGCCAACTCAGGGGGAACGAACACTGAAGCTTTCTTT.

This clone was found once. The rearrangement links TRBV18 to TRBJ2-1; 10 bases agree with TRBD2. Germline-derived CDR1 and CDR2 are KGHSH and LQKENI. V was clipped by 3 bases and J by 12 bases; unmatched bases: 14. The CDR3 sequence is 16 residues long. CDR3 amino acids: CASSPRSLAGAPWQFF. As DNA, the CDR3 is TGTGCCAGCTCACCTAGGAGCCTAGCGGGAGCCCCTTGGCAGTTCTTC.

The chain carries TRBV29-1 and TRBJ2-2; a possible D gene is TRBD1 (6 bases). From germline, CDR1 is SQVTM and CDR2 ANQGSEA. The V gene lost 7 bases and the J gene lost 1 base, with 13 bases spanning the gap. There are 14 residues in the CDR3. The CDR3 loop reads CSAGTSLNTGELFF. The CDR3 DNA follows: TGCAGCGCTGGGACAAGTTTGAACACCGGGGAGCTGTTTTTT.

The chain's CDR3 is CAIRATGTAPEAFF. As DNA, the CDR3 is TGTGCCATCAGGGCTACCGGGACAGCCCCTGAAGCTTTCTTT. This rearrangement joins TRBV10-3 to TRBJ1-1; 7 bases match TRBD1. This CDR3 is 14 amino acids long. V was pared by 6 bases and J by 6 bases, with 10 bases of the junction left unmatched. Looked up from germline, CDR1 is ENHRY and CDR2 is SYGVKD.

The J gene is TRBJ1-2, the V gene TRBV9, with D unclear. Trimming removed 3 bases from V and 0 bases from J, with 12 bases in between. Per the germline V gene, CDR1 is SGDLS and CDR2 is YYNGEE. The CDR3 contains 15 residues. For the CDR3, the DNA is TGTGCCAGCAGCGAGATGGCCCGTTCTAACTATGGCTACACCTTC. This codes for CASSEMARSNYGYTF.

V usage is TRBV30 and J usage is TRBJ2-2, with 10 nucleotides matching TRBD1. The germline gives CDR1 GTSNPN, CDR2 SVGIG (reference sequence). The V segment lost 5 bases and the J segment 4 bases; nucleotides outside the gene matches: 4. CDR3 size: 14 residues. CDR3 DNA sequence: TGTGCCTGGGGGGGACAGGGGTTCACCGGGGAGCTGTTTTTT. It yields the protein CAWGGQGFTGELFF.

This clone was seen once. The chain employs TRBV5-1 and TRBJ1-5; no definite D call. Trimming removed 0 bases from V and 1 base from J, with 8 bases in between. This CDR3 has 15 residues. Germline V gene data show CDR1 as SGHRS and CDR2 as YFSETQ. Written as DNA, the CDR3 is TGCGCCAGCAGCTTGGGGAGTCCCAGCAATCAGCCCCAGCATTTT. It is translated as CASSLGSPSNQPQHF.